One and the same sample provided the 14 T cell receptor beta chains below, sequenced in a study of early T cells in non-severe SARS-CoV-2 infection. Each CDR3 protein is one row after TCRdb ran MiXCR on the 5' RACE reads. The data hold tens of thousands of distinct CDR3 sequences, with about 5% observed a single time. The material sequenced was whole blood. Receptor source: an adult who was a healthcare worker with PCR-confirmed SARS-CoV-2 infection or an uninfected control (not recorded which).

Ten or more counts support this clonotype. The chain has TRBV5-1 and TRBJ2-1; TRBD2 matches 10 bases. J gave up 3 bases and V 5 bases, and 2 bases lay outside the gene matches. The germline gives CDR1 SGHRS, CDR2 YFSETQ. CDR3 length equals 14 residues. Here the CDR3 reads CASRGTSVYNEQFF. In nucleotides, the CDR3 is TGCGCCAGCAGAGGGACTAGCGTCTACAATGAGCAGTTCTTC. Full variable domain (missing parts from reference TRBV5-1 and TRBJ2-1): KAGVTQTPRYLIKTRGQQVTLSCSPISGHRSVSWYQQTPGQGLQFLFEYFSETQRNKGNFPGRFSGRQFSNSRSEMNVSTLELGDSALYLCASRGTSVYNEQFFGPGTRLTVL.

Many counts were recorded for this clonotype. The chain employs TRBV7-9 and TRBJ1-2; D gene ambiguous. This CDR3 has 12 amino acids. The germline V and J ends were trimmed by 5 bases and 1 base, with 5 bases remaining between them. Germline V gene data show CDR1 as SEHNR and CDR2 as FQNEAQ (reference sequence). DNA for the CDR3: TGTGCCAGCAGCCCAAATAACTATGGCTACACCTTC. Its protein product is CASSPNNYGYTF.

This chain joins TRBV19 and TRBJ2-2; 7 positions match TRBD2. The V and J ends lost 8 bases and 3 bases, in that order; junction bases with no gene match: 9. The germline V gene has CDR1 LNHDA and CDR2 SQIVND (reference sequence). The CDR3 spans 15 residues. The CDR3 bases are TGTGCCAGTGTTTGGGGGACTACGGACACCGGGGAGCTGTTTTTT. It is translated as CASVWGTTDTGELFF.

The gene calls are TRBV6-5 and TRBJ2-6; D may correspond to TRBD1 or TRBD2 (6 bases each). Germline V gene sequence: CDR1 MNHEY, CDR2 SVGAGI. There are 15 residues in the CDR3. The V end lost 5 bases, the J end lost 4 bases, and 12 bases lay between the germline ends. CDR3: CASSRRGAGANVLTF. The CDR3 coding sequence is TGTGCCAGCAGTCGAAGGGGGGCAGGGGCCAACGTCCTGACTTTC.

This clonotype was counted many times. The chain joins TRBV7-8 to TRBJ2-2; no definite D call. CDR3 length: 16 residues. The V end lost 4 bases, the J end lost 0 bases, and 12 bases lay between the germline ends. Germline CDR1 is SGHVS and CDR2 is FQNEAQ. The CDR3 protein is CASSSLRNSNTGELFF. The CDR3 nucleotides read TGTGCCAGCAGCTCACTTAGGAACTCGAACACCGGGGAGCTGTTTTTT. Full variable domain (outside the CDR3, taken from reference TRBV7-8 and TRBJ2-2): GAGVSQSPRYKVAKRGQDVALRCDPISGHVSLFWYQQALGQGPEFLTYFQNEAQLDKSGLPSDRFFAERPEGSVSTLKIQRTQQEDSAVYLCASSSLRNSNTGELFFGEGSRLTVL.

This clonotype has a count of ten or more. The chain has TRBV12-3 or TRBV12-4 and TRBJ1-1, with no clear D. CDR3 length equals 13 residues. V shed 2 bases and J shed 2 bases, with 6 bases lying between them. The CDR3 region is CASSLRVNTEAFF. DNA for the CDR3: TGTGCCAGCAGTTTAAGGGTCAACACTGAAGCTTTCTTT.

This clonotype has ten or more counts. The chain employs TRBV10-3 and TRBJ2-1; TRBD2 agrees at 9 bases. There are 14 residues in the CDR3. Germline loops: CDR1 ENHRY, CDR2 SYGVKD. The J segment lost 7 bases and the V segment lost 6 bases, leaving 7 bases of the junction unmatched. In nucleotides, the CDR3 is TGTGCCATCAGCCAGGGGCGGGAGGGGAATGAGCAGTTCTTC. It yields the protein CAISQGREGNEQFF.

The table lists this clonotype with many counts. The chain has TRBV11-2 and TRBJ2-1; the match to TRBD1 covers 9 bases. CDR1 is SGHAT, CDR2 FQNNGV, per germline. Unmatched junction bases numbered 9, after V lost 5 bases and J lost 4 bases. This CDR3 has 16 residues. The CDR3 loop reads CASSTNRGRMYNEQFF. As DNA, the CDR3 is TGTGCCAGCAGCACAAACAGGGGGCGTATGTACAATGAGCAGTTCTTC.

This clonotype was counted a few times. This chain connects TRBV6-1 to TRBJ2-7, with no clear D. The length of the CDR3 is 11 residues. The germline CDR1 and CDR2 sequences are MNHNS and SASEGT. Trimming stripped 5 bases from V and 2 bases from J, with 4 bases between. CDR3 amino acids: CASSRTYEQYF. The DNA for the CDR3 is TGTGCCAGCAGTAGGACCTACGAGCAGTACTTC.

This clonotype appeared many times. The chain joins TRBV11-2 to TRBJ2-1, with 10 bases matching TRBD1. Germline V gene data show CDR1 as SGHAT and CDR2 as FQNNGV. V was clipped by 5 bases and J by 3 bases; unmatched bases: 10. This CDR3 is built from 17 residues. CDR3 nucleotides: TGTGCCAGCAGCCCAACGGACGGGACAGGGGTCTACAATGAGCAGTTCTTC. Translating gives CASSPTDGTGVYNEQFF.

This clonotype was observed a few times. The chain couples TRBV2 to TRBJ1-3, with 10 bases lining up with TRBD1. The CDR3 totals 16 residues. The V gene end was trimmed by 5 bases and the J gene end by 5 bases; junction bases not matched to a gene: 9. The germline V gene encodes CDR1 SNHLY and CDR2 FYNNEI. CDR3 sequence: CASSKNPGQGRNTIYF. The CDR3 bases are TGTGCCAGCAGTAAAAATCCGGGACAGGGGAGAAACACCATATATTTT. Using reference TRBV2 and TRBJ1-3 for the parts outside the CDR3, the full variable domain is EPEVTQTPSHQVTQMGQEVILRCVPISNHLYFYWYRQILGQKVEFLVSFYNNEISEKSEIFDDQFSVERPDGSNFTLKIRSTKLEDSAMYFCASSKNPGQGRNTIYFGEGSWLTVV.

The sample holds one count of this clonotype. Since no conserved phenylalanine or tryptophan closes the CDR3, a read error is the likely cause. The chain is built from TRBV3-1 and TRBJ2-7; D is unresolved. The V gene's germline CDR1 is LGHDT and CDR2 YNNKEL (reference sequence). CDR3 length: 13 amino acids. Trimming took 4 bases from V and 3 from J, leaving 10 bases between them. CDR3 DNA sequence: TGTGCCAGCAGCCCGACAATTAGCTACGAGCAGTACCTC. Its protein product is CASSPTISYEQYL.

This clonotype showed up just a few times. One junction end disagrees with the germline gene, perhaps due to a read error. The V and J genes are TRBV7-6 and TRBJ1-6; unclear D gene. CDR1 is SGHVS, CDR2 FNYEAQ, per germline. This CDR3 spans 20 amino acids. DNA of the CDR3: TGTGCCAGCAGCTTCTTTCCGAGAAGGGCCGTGCGCCTCTATAATTCACCCCTCCATTTT. Translation gives CASSFFPRRAVRLYNSPLHF.

This clonotype has a handful of counts. The chain employs TRBV12-3 or TRBV12-4 and TRBJ1-2; 10 bases align to TRBD1. CDR3 length: 14 amino acids. Trimming took 4 bases from V and 7 from J; bases not matched to a gene: 6. Here the CDR3 DNA reads TGTGCCAGCAGTTCGGACAGGGGGAAGCGTGGCTACACCTTC. Protein product: CASSSDRGKRGYTF.